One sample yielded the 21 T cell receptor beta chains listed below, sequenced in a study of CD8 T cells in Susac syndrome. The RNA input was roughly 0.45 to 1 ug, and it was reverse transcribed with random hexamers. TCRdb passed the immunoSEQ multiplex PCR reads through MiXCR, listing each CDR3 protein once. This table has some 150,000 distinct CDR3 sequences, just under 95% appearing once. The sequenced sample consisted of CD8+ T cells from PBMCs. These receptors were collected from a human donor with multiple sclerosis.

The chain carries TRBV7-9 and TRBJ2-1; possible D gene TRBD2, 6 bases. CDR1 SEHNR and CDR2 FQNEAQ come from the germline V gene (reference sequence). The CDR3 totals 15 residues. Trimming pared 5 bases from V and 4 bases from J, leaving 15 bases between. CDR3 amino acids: CASSADSGTYNEQFF. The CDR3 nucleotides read TGTGCCAGCAGCGCGGACTCCGGGACTTACAATGAGCAGTTCTTC. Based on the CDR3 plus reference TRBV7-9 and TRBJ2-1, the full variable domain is DTGVSQNPRHKITKRGQNVTFRCDPISEHNRLYWYRQTLGQGPEFLTYFQNEAQLEKSRLLSDRFSAERPKGSFSTLEIQRTEQGDSAMYLCASSADSGTYNEQFFGPGTRLTVL.

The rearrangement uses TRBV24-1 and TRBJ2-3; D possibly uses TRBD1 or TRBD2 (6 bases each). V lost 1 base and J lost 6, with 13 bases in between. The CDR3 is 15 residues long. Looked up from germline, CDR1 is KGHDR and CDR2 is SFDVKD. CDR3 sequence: CATSDFRSGGDTQYF. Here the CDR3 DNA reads TGTGCCACCAGTGATTTTCGCTCCGGGGGCGATACGCAGTATTTT.

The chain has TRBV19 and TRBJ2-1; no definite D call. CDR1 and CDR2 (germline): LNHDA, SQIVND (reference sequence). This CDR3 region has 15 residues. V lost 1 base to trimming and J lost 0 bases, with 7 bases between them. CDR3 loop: CASSIVRSSYNEQFF. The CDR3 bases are TGTGCCAGTAGTATAGTAAGGAGCTCCTACAATGAGCAGTTCTTC.

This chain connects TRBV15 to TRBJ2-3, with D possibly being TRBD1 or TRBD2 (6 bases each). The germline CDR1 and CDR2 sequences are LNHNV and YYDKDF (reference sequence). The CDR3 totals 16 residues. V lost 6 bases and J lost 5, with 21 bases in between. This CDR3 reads CATSPQSGAPGDTQYF. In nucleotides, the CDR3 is TGTGCCACCAGTCCCCAGTCGGGGGCCCCGGGAGATACGCAGTATTTT.

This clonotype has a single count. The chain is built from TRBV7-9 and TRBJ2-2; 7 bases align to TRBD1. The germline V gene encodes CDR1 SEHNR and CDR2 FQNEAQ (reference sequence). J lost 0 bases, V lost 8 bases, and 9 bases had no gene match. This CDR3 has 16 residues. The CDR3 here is CASRRDSITNTGELFF. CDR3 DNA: TGTGCCAGCCGTCGGGACAGCATAACGAACACCGGGGAGCTGTTTTTT.

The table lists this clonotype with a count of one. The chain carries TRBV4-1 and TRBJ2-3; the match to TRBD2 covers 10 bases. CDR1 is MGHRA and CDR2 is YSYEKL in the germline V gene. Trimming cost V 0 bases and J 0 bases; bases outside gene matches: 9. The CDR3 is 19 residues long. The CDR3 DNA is TGCGCCAGCAGCCAAGACGCCCGCAAACTAGCGGGGAGCACAGATACGCAGTATTTT. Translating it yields CASSQDARKLAGSTDTQYF.

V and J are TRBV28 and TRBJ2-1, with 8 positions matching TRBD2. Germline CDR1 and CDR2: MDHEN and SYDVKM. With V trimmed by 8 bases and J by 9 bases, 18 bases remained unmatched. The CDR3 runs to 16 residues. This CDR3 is CASHGTVAGGRREQFF. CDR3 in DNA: TGTGCCAGCCACGGCACGGTGGCGGGGGGTCGTCGTGAGCAGTTCTTC. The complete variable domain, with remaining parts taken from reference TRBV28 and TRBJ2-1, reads DVKVTQSSRYLVKRTGEKVFLECVQDMDHENMFWYRQDPGLGLRLIYFSYDVKMKEKGDIPEGYSVSREKKERFSLILESASTNQTSMYLCASHGTVAGGRREQFFGPGTRLTVL.

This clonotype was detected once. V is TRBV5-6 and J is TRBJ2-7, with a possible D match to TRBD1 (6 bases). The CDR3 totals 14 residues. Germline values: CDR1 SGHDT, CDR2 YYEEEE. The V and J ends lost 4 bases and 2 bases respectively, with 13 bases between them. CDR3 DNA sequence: TGTGCCAGCAGCCACGGGACACAGGCCTACGAGCAGTACTTC. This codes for CASSHGTQAYEQYF.

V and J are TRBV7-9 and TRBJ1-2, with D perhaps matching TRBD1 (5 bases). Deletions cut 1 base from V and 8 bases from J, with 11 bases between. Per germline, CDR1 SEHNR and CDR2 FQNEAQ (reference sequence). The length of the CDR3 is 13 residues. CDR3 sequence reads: CASSLEQVGGYTF. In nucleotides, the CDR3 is TGTGCCAGCAGCTTAGAACAGGTTGGCGGCTACACCTTC. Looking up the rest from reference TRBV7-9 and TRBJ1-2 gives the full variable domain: DTGVSQNPRHKITKRGQNVTFRCDPISEHNRLYWYRQTLGQGPEFLTYFQNEAQLEKSRLLSDRFSAERPKGSFSTLEIQRTEQGDSAMYLCASSLEQVGGYTFGSGTRLTVV.

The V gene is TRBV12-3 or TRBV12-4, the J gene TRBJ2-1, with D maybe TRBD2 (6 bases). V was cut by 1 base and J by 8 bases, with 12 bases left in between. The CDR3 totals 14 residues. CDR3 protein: CASSLGGETYEQFF. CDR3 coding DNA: TGTGCCAGCAGTTTAGGCGGGGAGACGTATGAGCAGTTCTTC.

This CDR3 reads CASSQEGSGRGRDTQYF. For the CDR3, the DNA is TGCGCCAGCAGCCAAGAGGGAAGTGGCAGGGGGCGAGATACGCAGTATTTT. The chain has TRBV4-3 and TRBJ2-3, with 8 bases identical to TRBD1. This CDR3 is 17 amino acids long. CDR1 and CDR2 (germline): LGHNA, YSLEER. Trimming at V came to 0 bases and at J to 5 bases, leaving 10 bases not matched to a gene.

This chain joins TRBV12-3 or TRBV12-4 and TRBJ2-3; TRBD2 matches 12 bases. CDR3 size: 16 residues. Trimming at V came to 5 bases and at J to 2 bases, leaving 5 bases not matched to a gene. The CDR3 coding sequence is TGTGCCAGCAGTGCTAGCGGGGGGGCCTACACAGATACGCAGTATTTT. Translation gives CASSASGGAYTDTQYF.

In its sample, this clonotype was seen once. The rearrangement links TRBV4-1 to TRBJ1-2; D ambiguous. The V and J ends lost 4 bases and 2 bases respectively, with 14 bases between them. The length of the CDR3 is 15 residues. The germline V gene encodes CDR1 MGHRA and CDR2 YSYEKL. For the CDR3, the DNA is TGCGCCAGCAGCCCCGGGGAGGCCGCCAACTATGGCTACACCTTC. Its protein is CASSPGEAANYGYTF.

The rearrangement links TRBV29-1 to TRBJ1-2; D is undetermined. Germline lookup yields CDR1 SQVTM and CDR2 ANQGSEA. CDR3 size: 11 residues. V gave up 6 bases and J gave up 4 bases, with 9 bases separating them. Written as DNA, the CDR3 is TGCAGCGTGGCCGGACTCTATGGCTACACCTTC. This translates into CSVAGLYGYTF.

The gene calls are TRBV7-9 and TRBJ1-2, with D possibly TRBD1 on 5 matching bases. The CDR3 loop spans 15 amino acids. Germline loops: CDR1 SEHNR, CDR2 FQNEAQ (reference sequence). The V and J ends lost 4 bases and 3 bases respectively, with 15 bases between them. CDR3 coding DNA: TGTGCCAGCAGCTCCCGATCCGGGACGCACTATGGCTACACCTTC. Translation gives CASSSRSGTHYGYTF.

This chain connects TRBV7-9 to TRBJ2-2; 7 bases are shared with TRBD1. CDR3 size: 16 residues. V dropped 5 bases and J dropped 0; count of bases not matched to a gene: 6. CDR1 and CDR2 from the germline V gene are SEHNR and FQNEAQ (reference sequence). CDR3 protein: CASSAADRSNTGELFF. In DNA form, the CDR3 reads TGTGCCAGCAGCGCCGCGGACAGGTCGAACACCGGGGAGCTGTTTTTT.

This CDR3 is CATSRDLGGTNYGYTF. CDR3 DNA: TGTGCCACCAGCAGAGATCTTGGGGGCACCAACTATGGCTACACCTTC. The chain links TRBV15 to TRBJ1-2; tentative D call: TRBD1 (6 bases). The CDR3 has 16 residues. CDR1 is LNHNV, CDR2 YYDKDF, per germline (reference sequence). The germline V and J ends were trimmed by 0 bases and 2 bases, with 13 bases remaining between them.

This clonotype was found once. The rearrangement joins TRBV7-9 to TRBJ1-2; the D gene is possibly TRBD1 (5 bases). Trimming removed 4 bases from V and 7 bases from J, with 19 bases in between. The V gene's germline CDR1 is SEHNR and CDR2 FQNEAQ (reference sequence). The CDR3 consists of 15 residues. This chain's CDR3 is CASSSQGSLHFGYTF. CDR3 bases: TGTGCCAGCAGCTCTCAGGGATCCCTGCACTTTGGCTACACCTTC. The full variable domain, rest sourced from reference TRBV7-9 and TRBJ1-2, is DTGVSQNPRHKITKRGQNVTFRCDPISEHNRLYWYRQTLGQGPEFLTYFQNEAQLEKSRLLSDRFSAERPKGSFSTLEIQRTEQGDSAMYLCASSSQGSLHFGYTFGSGTRLTVV.

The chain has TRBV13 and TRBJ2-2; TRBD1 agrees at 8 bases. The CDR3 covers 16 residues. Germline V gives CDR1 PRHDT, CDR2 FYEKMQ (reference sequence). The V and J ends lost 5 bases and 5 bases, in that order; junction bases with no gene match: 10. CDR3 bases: TGTGCCAGCAGCCCCGGACAGGGTGCCGGAACCGGGGAGCTGTTTTTT. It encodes CASSPGQGAGTGELFF.

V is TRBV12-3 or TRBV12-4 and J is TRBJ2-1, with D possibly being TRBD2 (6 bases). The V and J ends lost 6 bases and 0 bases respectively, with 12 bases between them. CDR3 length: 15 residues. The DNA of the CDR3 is TGTGCCAGCAGCCCCCCGGGGGACTCCTACAATGAGCAGTTCTTC. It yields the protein CASSPPGDSYNEQFF.

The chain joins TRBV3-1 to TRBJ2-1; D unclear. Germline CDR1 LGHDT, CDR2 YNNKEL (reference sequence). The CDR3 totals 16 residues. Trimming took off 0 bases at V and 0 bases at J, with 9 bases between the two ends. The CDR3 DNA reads TGTGCCAGCAGCCAAGATCGGCAGATCTCCTACAATGAGCAGTTCTTC. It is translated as CASSQDRQISYNEQFF.